This TCR beta chain was sequenced in a study of human T cells and chemical hapten exposure. This clonotype was recorded many times. The CDR3 spans 19 residues. Per germline, CDR1 ENHRY and CDR2 SYGVKD. Unmatched junction bases numbered 7, after V lost 3 bases and J lost 0 bases. Unfractionated whole blood was the source from which total RNA was extracted. TCRdb recomputed calls from the 5' RACE reads with MiXCR, one row per CDR3 protein. There are about 140,000 distinct CDR3 sequences in the sample; over 3.5% occur only once, and over 1.2% lies in the top ten. V gene TRBV10-3 combines with J gene TRBJ2-6; 11 bases are a match to TRBD1. This receptor was obtained from a female donor in good health. The CDR3 sequence is CAISDGTGGRFSGANVLTF. DNA of the CDR3: TGTGCCATCAGTGACGGGACAGGGGGGCGCTTCTCTGGGGCCAACGTCCTGACTTTC.